This is a list of T cell receptor beta chains from one sample in a study of blood T cell repertoires in COVID-19. The method was immunoSEQ multiplex PCR; TCRdb's version includes in-frame clones alone and lacks a portion of them. Here the sample spans about 170,000 clones, around 78% being singletons. Specimen: PBMCs or T cells enriched from blood (not recorded which). Receptors were obtained from a woman in her fifties or sixties who had recovered from COVID-19. Each CDR3 is given with its conserved first and last residue. D genes are given only for firm matches. For some rows the clone size is stated as once, few or many, or as a class when expanded; others skip it.

abundance,d_gene,j_gene,v_gene,CDR3nt,CDR3aa
-,TRBD2,TRBJ2-2,TRBV5-4,TGTGCCAGCAGGGCGGGGGGAGCGGGACTTGACACCGGGGAGCTGTTTTTT,CASRAGGAGLDTGELFF
-,TRBD1,TRBJ1-2,TRBV7-9,TGTGCCAGCAGCCGCGACAGGGACTATGGCTACACCTTC,CASSRDRDYGYTF
-,TRBD2,TRBJ2-3,TRBV20-1,TGCAGTGCTAGTCTTAGCGGGACTCTCCCAGATACGCAGTATTTT,CSASLSGTLPDTQYF
-,TRBD1,TRBJ2-2,TRBV2,TGTGCCAGCCGTCCGGGACAGGGGAACACCGGGGAGCTGTTTTTT,CASRPGQGNTGELFF
-,TRBD1,TRBJ2-3,TRBV18,TGTGCCAGCTCACCAGGACAGGGGGACACAGATACGCAGTATTTT,CASSPGQGDTDTQYF
-,-,TRBJ1-6,TRBV4-3,TGCGCCAGCAGCCAGCGGTTAAATTCACCCCTCCACTTT,CASSQRLNSPLHF
-,-,TRBJ1-5,TRBV5-1,TGCGCCAGCAGTGTCGGGGCGGGGGGAAATCAGCCCCAGCATTTT,CASSVGAGGNQPQHF
-,-,TRBJ1-1,TRBV2,TGTGCCAGCAGTGAGTGGGCCCTGGGTTTCTTT,CASSEWALGFF
few,TRBD2,TRBJ2-1,TRBV7-6,TGTGCCAGCAGCGTGGGTGCGGGGGGGTATAATAATGAGCAGTTCTTC,CASSVGAGGYNNEQFF
-,-,TRBJ1-4,TRBV25-1,TGTGCCAGCAGTGAATCGGGCAGGGGTCCAACTAATGAAAAACTGTTTTTT,CASSESGRGPTNEKLFF